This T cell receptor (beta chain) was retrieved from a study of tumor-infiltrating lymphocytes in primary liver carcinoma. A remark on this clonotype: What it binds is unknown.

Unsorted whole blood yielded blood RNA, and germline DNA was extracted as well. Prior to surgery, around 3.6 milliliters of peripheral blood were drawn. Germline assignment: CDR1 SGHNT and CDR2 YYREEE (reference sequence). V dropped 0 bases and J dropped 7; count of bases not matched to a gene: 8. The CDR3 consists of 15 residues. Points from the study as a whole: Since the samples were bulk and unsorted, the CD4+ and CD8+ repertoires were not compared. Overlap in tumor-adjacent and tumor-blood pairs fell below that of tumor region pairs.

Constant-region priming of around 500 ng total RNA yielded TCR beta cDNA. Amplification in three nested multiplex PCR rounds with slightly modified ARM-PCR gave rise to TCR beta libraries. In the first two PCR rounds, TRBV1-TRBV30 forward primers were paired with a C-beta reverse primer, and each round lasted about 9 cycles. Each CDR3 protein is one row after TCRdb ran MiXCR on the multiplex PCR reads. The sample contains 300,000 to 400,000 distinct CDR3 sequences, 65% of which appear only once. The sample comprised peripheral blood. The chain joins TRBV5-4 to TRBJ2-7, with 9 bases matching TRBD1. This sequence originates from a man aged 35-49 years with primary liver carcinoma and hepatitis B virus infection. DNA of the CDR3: TGTGCCAGCAGCTTGGATCCACAGGGGGCTAGGGAGCAGTACTTC. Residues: CASSLDPQGAREQYF.